This T cell receptor (beta chain) comes out of a study of T cell responses to AZD1222 COVID-19 vaccine (dated by TCRdb to the early 2020s). For the wider study: A total of about 240 trial participants underwent TCR sequencing, of whom 207 received two doses of AZD1222 and around 25 received two doses of the MenACWY control vaccine. Trial participants were enrolled by age into 18-55, 56-69 and 70-plus year subgroups, with around 150, 28 and 57 TCR-sequenced participants respectively. Paper-wide results and their limitations: After two AZD1222 doses, spike-specific TCR breadth and depth were significantly higher than at day 0 and than in MenACWY recipients. Epitopes outside the regions mutated in the B.1.351 and B.1.1.7 variants were reportedly recognized by nearly half of the unique spike-specific TCRs. CD4 TCRs associated with the vaccine covered the entire spike protein, and the dominant responses were in regions 160-218 and 743-854. Because no samples from the day 14 peak response were available, repertoires could be characterized only after the peak T cell response. Conclusions about previously exposed vaccinees were limited because only six AZD1222 recipients were SARS-CoV-2 seropositive at baseline. In the small 56-69-year group, the increase in depth fell short of significance, most likely because of low power. Participants were mostly white British, with more females than males. The authors suggested clonal diversity may have been underestimated.

In the paper's terms, the time point label means: about 28 days (+/-7) after the second vaccine dose. AZD1222 recipients with second doses at about 4 weeks or about 12 weeks were pooled, because spike-specific TCR depth and breadth did not differ between schedules. Vaccinee samples were obtained from the UK trials COV001 and COV002, which included a single-blind randomized controlled phase 2/3 trial of AZD1222 (ChAdOx1 nCoV-19) in healthy adults. For TCRbeta chain sequencing, PBMC samples from trial participants were taken at day 0 and at day 28 after the second dose. The CDR3 regions of human TCRbeta chains were analyzed by immunosequencing. Under the source paper's analysis protocol: Repertoire TCRs were checked for matches against a reference library of SARS-CoV-2-specific TCRs that had been generated using the MIRA antigen-specificity platform. Breadth was defined as the fraction of unique TCRs that were SARS-CoV-2-associated. Depth was defined as the fraction of total T cells that were SARS-CoV-2-associated. Each spike-specific TCR was assigned to its reactive spike region and to a CD4 or CD8 class using the MIRA data. Log10-transformed breadth and depth values were compared by one-way ANOVA with Sidak's multiple comparisons tests. Imported from immuneACCESS, the table was reduced by TCRdb to in-frame sequences with V and J called. These copies leave out some clones; in studies compared against another copy, an unresolved V gene accounts for under half, and the cause of the remainder is not known. That table gives V, J and clone size, and the DNA gave D and trimming. Present in this sample are 160,000 or so clones, roughly 90% of which were seen just once. The biggest ten clones account for 4% to 5.5% of the sample.

V drops 6 bases and J drops 5 bases, leaving 20 bases in between. The germline V gene sets CDR1 to SGHRS and CDR2 to YFSETQ. CDR3 length: 16 amino acids, cysteine to phenylalanine. The sequence is cut down to CDR3 DNA, 48 bases in frame from base 1. Points on this clone: Which antigen it targets is not known. Base-call qualities are not available, and no considerably larger clone is one nucleotide away.

The V gene is TRBV5-1 and the J gene is TRBJ1-4, with TRBD1 perhaps the D gene, on 5 matching bases. The sample was peripheral blood, taken 28 days after the second AZD1222 dose. This TCR was recovered from an adult who received the AZD1222 COVID-19 vaccine. The CDR3 here reads CASKHSEGRINEKLFF. The DNA is as follows: TGCGCCAGCAAACATTCCGAGGGACGGATAAATGAAAAACTGTTTTTT.